The 26 T cell receptor beta chains presented below share a single source sample, sequenced in a study of blood T cell repertoires in COVID-19 (dated by TCRdb to the early 2020s). To prepare the library, the immunoSEQ multiplex PCR assay was applied. What TCRdb holds here is the immuneACCESS table cut down to in-frame rearrangements. Part of the clones is not present; checked against another copy, under half of the missing clones reflect an unresolved V gene, and the others are unexplained. The sample table lists over 150,000 clones, almost 85% of them with a count of one. Of the sample, approximately 6.9% falls within the top ten clones. Sequencing input: peripheral blood. The receptor source for this set is a human donor with acute or convalescent COVID-19. The donor label of this sample is uncertain.

The V and J genes are TRBV9 and TRBJ1-2; D gene uncertain. Germline loops: CDR1 SGDLS, CDR2 YYNGEE. Trimming removed 0 bases at V and 4 bases at J, with 10 bases between. The CDR3 extends over 14 amino acids. The CDR3 DNA reads as TGTGCCAGCAGCGTAGAGGGAGCGGGCTATGGCTACACCTTC. This gives the protein CASSVEGAGYGYTF.

The J gene is TRBJ2-7, the V gene TRBV5-1, with a weak D call TRBD2 (6 bases). Trimming removed 3 bases from V and 0 bases from J, with 7 bases in between. CDR1 SGHRS and CDR2 YFSETQ come from the germline V gene. The CDR3 extends over 13 amino acids. In DNA, the CDR3 is TGCGCCAGCAGCTCCGGGGGCTCCTACGAGCAGTACTTC. This sequence encodes CASSSGGSYEQYF.

This rearrangement joins TRBV19 to TRBJ1-2; no reliable D call. The CDR3 has 11 amino acids. The ends were cut back, 5 bases at V and 10 bases at J, with 11 bases in the middle. Germline CDR1 is LNHDA and CDR2 is SQIVND (reference sequence). CDR3 sequence: CASSEEAIYTF. In DNA form, the CDR3 reads TGTGCCAGTAGTGAGGAGGCTATCTACACCTTC.

The V gene is TRBV9, the J gene TRBJ2-2; TRBD2 matches 13 bases. Losses at the gene ends were 2 bases for V and 5 bases for J; bases not matched to a gene: 3. The CDR3 is 16 amino acids. Germline V lookup: CDR1 SGDLS, CDR2 YYNGEE. The CDR3 nucleotides read TGTGCCAGCAGCGTTGGACTAGCGGGGGCAACCGGGGAGCTGTTTTTT. This codes for CASSVGLAGATGELFF.

This chain uses TRBV10-3 with TRBJ2-1; D ambiguous. The CDR3 sequence is 12 residues long. The V end was cut by 7 bases, the J end by 5 bases, with 9 bases between. Germline CDR1 and CDR2: ENHRY and SYGVKD. This CDR3 is CAIMRSHNEQFF. The CDR3 DNA follows: TGTGCCATCATGCGGTCCCACAATGAGCAGTTCTTC.

The chain uses TRBV29-1 and TRBJ2-1; 14 bases match TRBD2. The CDR3 extends over 18 amino acids. V dropped 2 bases and J dropped 0; count of bases not matched to a gene: 6. Germline CDR1 is SQVTM and CDR2 is ANQGSEA. The CDR3 protein is CSVERGLAGGGSYNEQFF. The CDR3 DNA sequence: TGCAGCGTTGAACGCGGACTAGCGGGAGGAGGCTCCTACAATGAGCAGTTCTTC.

This clone was counted at least ten times. The chain carries TRBV5-1 and TRBJ1-4, with 7 positions matching TRBD1. Looked up from germline, CDR1 is SGHRS and CDR2 is YFSETQ. V gave up 4 bases and J gave up 8 bases; unmatched junction bases: 8. The CDR3 is made up of 14 amino acids. The CDR3, as DNA: TGCGCCAGCAGCGTCGGGACAGCCGGAGAAAAACTGTTTTTT. The encoded protein is CASSVGTAGEKLFF. Using reference TRBV5-1 and TRBJ1-4 for the parts outside the CDR3, the full variable domain is KAGVTQTPRYLIKTRGQQVTLSCSPISGHRSVSWYQQTPGQGLQFLFEYFSETQRNKGNFPGRFSGRQFSNSRSEMNVSTLELGDSALYLCASSVGTAGEKLFFGSGTQLSVL.

The chain is built from TRBV16 and TRBJ1-1; weak D call: TRBD1 (6 bases). V lost 0 bases, J lost 6 bases, and 14 bases lay in between. This CDR3 contains 15 residues. The V gene's germline CDR1 is KGHSY and CDR2 FQNENV. CDR3 sequence: CASSQSTGSVAEAFF. The CDR3 DNA reads TGTGCCAGCAGCCAATCAACAGGGTCGGTGGCTGAAGCTTTCTTT.

The chain couples TRBV30 to TRBJ1-4, with 7 bases aligning to TRBD1. V shed 5 bases, J shed 15 bases, and the junction held 12 bases outside the gene matches. Per the germline V gene, CDR1 is GTSNPN and CDR2 is SVGIG (reference sequence). CDR3 length equals 12 residues. This chain's CDR3 is CAWGEGQPRLFF. The CDR3 DNA is TGTGCCTGGGGTGAGGGACAGCCCCGTTTGTTTTTT.

This chain connects TRBV21-1 to TRBJ2-3; the table assigns TRBD2, which was not confirmed against the DNA. TRBV21-1 is noted as a pseudogene. This CDR3 contains 15 residues. The CDR3 region is CASTVAGEAADTQYF. DNA for the CDR3: TGTGCCAGCACCGTAGCGGGAGAGGCGGCAGATACGCAGTATTTT.

The rearrangement joins TRBV7-8 to TRBJ2-2; TRBD2 is a possible D gene (7 bases). Trimming cost V 2 bases and J 7 bases, with 14 bases left between them. CDR1 and CDR2 (germline): SGHVS, FQNEAQ. This CDR3 is 15 amino acids long. Here the CDR3 reads CASSLTGGQGGELFF. CDR3 nucleotide sequence: TGTGCCAGCAGCTTAACGGGGGGCCAGGGCGGGGAGCTGTTTTTT. The full variable domain, with the rest looked up from reference TRBV7-8 and TRBJ2-2, is GAGVSQSPRYKVAKRGQDVALRCDPISGHVSLFWYQQALGQGPEFLTYFQNEAQLDKSGLPSDRFFAERPEGSVSTLKIQRTQQEDSAVYLCASSLTGGQGGELFFGEGSRLTVL.

This chain uses TRBV3-1 (or the pseudogene TRBV3-2) with TRBJ1-2; no firm D call. The germline V gene has CDR1 LGHDT and CDR2 YNNKEL (reference sequence). The CDR3 totals 15 residues. The V and J ends lost 1 base and 4 bases respectively, with 13 bases between them. The CDR3 spells CASSQGHLSGYGYTF. The CDR3 nucleotides are TGTGCCAGCAGCCAAGGACACCTCTCTGGCTATGGCTACACCTTC.

The chain combines TRBV7-8 with TRBJ1-1, with D unresolved. There are 13 residues in the CDR3. Trimming cost V 0 bases and J 9 bases, with 11 bases left between them. Looked up from germline, CDR1 is SGHVS and CDR2 is FQNEAQ. In DNA form, the CDR3 reads TGTGCCAGCAGCTTAGCGGGGAGGGCGAAAGCTTTCTTT. Its protein product is CASSLAGRAKAFF.

As to this clone: Other DNA sequences within the sample encode an identical CDR3. The V gene is TRBV14, the J gene TRBJ2-1; 12 nucleotides match TRBD2. This CDR3 is 15 amino acids long. J lost 4 bases, V lost 4 bases, and 2 bases had no gene match. CDR1 SGHDN and CDR2 FVKESK come from the germline V gene. CDR3 amino acids: CASSPGTSGYNEQFF. The DNA of the CDR3 is TGTGCCAGCAGCCCCGGGACTAGCGGGTACAATGAGCAGTTCTTC.

V gene TRBV2 combines with J gene TRBJ2-2; perhaps TRBD2 as D (6 bases). V gave up 6 bases and J gave up 7 bases, with 12 bases separating them. The CDR3 is 13 amino acids. The germline V gene has CDR1 SNHLY and CDR2 FYNNEI. As DNA, the CDR3 is TGTGCCAGCAGCCAGGCCGGGGGCGGGGAGCTGTTTTTT. Protein product: CASSQAGGGELFF.

CDR3 DNA sequence: TGCGCCAGCAGCTTGATCGGCGGGGGGCAAGAGACCCAGTACTTC. As protein: CASSLIGGGQETQYF. J is TRBJ2-5 and V is TRBV5-1; 8 bases match TRBD2. V lost 1 base, J lost 2 bases, and 4 bases stayed unmatched. CDR3 length: 15 amino acids. Germline values: CDR1 SGHRS, CDR2 YFSETQ.

The gene calls are TRBV18 and TRBJ1-2; a weak D match, TRBD1 (6 bases). V was cut by 4 bases and J by 8 bases, with 14 bases left in between. Germline V CDR1 and CDR2: KGHSH, LQKENI. The length of the CDR3 is 13 residues. The CDR3 nucleotides are TGTGCCAGCTCACTTTCACAGGGTACAGGCTACACCTTC. It translates to CASSLSQGTGYTF.

The chain recombines TRBV30 with TRBJ2-7; the match to TRBD2 covers 7 bases. This CDR3 has 15 residues. Germline assignment: CDR1 GTSNPN and CDR2 SVGIG (reference sequence). Trimming took 2 bases from V and 0 from J; bases not matched to a gene: 7. CDR3 protein: CAWSPRGSPSYEQYF. CDR3 DNA sequence: TGTGCCTGGAGTCCCCGCGGGAGCCCCTCCTACGAGCAGTACTTC.

The rearrangement uses TRBV7-9 and TRBJ2-3, with D perhaps TRBD2 (6 bases). This CDR3 has 15 residues. CDR1 and CDR2 (germline): SEHNR, FQNEAQ (reference sequence). The V and J ends lost 1 base and 4 bases respectively, with 12 bases between them. The chain's CDR3 is CASSLEEASADTQYF. CDR3 nucleotide sequence: TGTGCCAGCAGCTTAGAGGAAGCTAGCGCAGATACGCAGTATTTT. Together with reference TRBV7-9 and TRBJ2-3, the CDR3 gives the full variable domain: DTGVSQNPRHKITKRGQNVTFRCDPISEHNRLYWYRQTLGQGPEFLTYFQNEAQLEKSRLLSDRFSAERPKGSFSTLEIQRTEQGDSAMYLCASSLEEASADTQYFGPGTRLTVL.

This clone was seen a handful of times. The chain employs TRBV18 and TRBJ2-7; 11 bases are shared with TRBD1. The germline gives CDR1 KGHSH, CDR2 LQKENI. The V and J ends lost 3 bases and 6 bases, in that order; junction bases with no gene match: 4. The length of the CDR3 is 14 residues. CDR3 region: CASSPGQGDREQYF. CDR3 DNA: TGTGCCAGCTCACCGGGACAGGGGGATCGCGAGCAGTACTTC.

The count of this clone is one. The rearrangement uses TRBV29-1 and TRBJ1-1; 8 nucleotides match TRBD1. V was pared by 3 bases and J by 2 bases, with 5 bases of the junction left unmatched. From germline, CDR1 is SQVTM and CDR2 ANQGSEA. The CDR3 covers 14 residues. This CDR3 reads CSVEQGALNTEAFF. The CDR3 DNA reads as TGCAGCGTTGAGCAGGGGGCTTTAAACACTGAAGCTTTCTTT.

The V call is TRBV12-3 or TRBV12-4, the J call TRBJ1-1, with D perhaps matching TRBD1 (6 bases). The CDR3 has 13 amino acids. Trimming stripped 6 bases from V and 1 base from J, with 9 bases between. The CDR3 sequence: CASRMTGNTEAFF. The CDR3 DNA sequence: TGTGCCAGCAGGATGACAGGGAACACTGAAGCTTTCTTT.

This sequence joins TRBV5-4 and TRBJ1-4, with D possibly matching TRBD1 (5 bases). The CDR3 has 17 amino acids. Germline lookup yields CDR1 SGHNT and CDR2 YYREEE (reference sequence). Trimming took off 0 bases at V and 3 bases at J, with 15 bases between the two ends. The CDR3 sequence is CASSLGAQGSANEKLFF. The CDR3 DNA reads TGTGCCAGCAGCTTGGGTGCCCAGGGCAGTGCTAATGAAAAACTGTTTTTT.

The genes are TRBV6-5 and TRBJ2-7; tentative D call: TRBD1 (6 bases). The CDR3 is 14 amino acids. Germline V gene lookup returns CDR1 MNHEY and CDR2 SVGAGI. V gave up 6 bases and J gave up 5 bases, with 17 bases separating them. As DNA, the CDR3 is TGTGCCAGCAGGGGGGACACGGTTCGGCACGAGCAGTACTTC. This gives the protein CASRGDTVRHEQYF.

The chain has TRBV18 and TRBJ2-1; 7 bases match TRBD2. The CDR3 runs 17 residues. Unmatched junction bases numbered 13, after V lost 4 bases and J lost 4 bases. Germline-derived CDR1 and CDR2 are KGHSH and LQKENI. CDR3 loop: CASSLLTSLREYNEQFF. The CDR3 DNA is TGTGCCAGCTCACTGTTGACTAGCCTCCGAGAATACAATGAGCAGTTCTTC.

V is TRBV11-2 and J is TRBJ2-1; D possibly corresponds to TRBD2 (6 bases). There are 13 residues in the CDR3. Germline loops: CDR1 SGHAT, CDR2 FQNNGV. V lost 3 bases and J 8 bases, leaving 11 bases between the germline ends. DNA of the CDR3: TGTGCCAGCAGCTTGGAAAGGGACTATGAGCAGTTCTTC. Protein sequence: CASSLERDYEQFF.